This T cell receptor beta chain was retrieved from a study of technical replicates of blood from a few donors. Measured with immunoSEQ multiplex PCR; TCRdb has only the in-frame clones, and not every one. The data hold under 85,000 clones, with roughly 92% observed a single time. Trimming removed 0 bases at V and 7 bases at J, with 15 bases between. This CDR3 spans 16 amino acids. Germline CDR1 and CDR2: SGHVS and FQNEAQ. A single count supports this clone. The V and J genes are TRBV7-8 and TRBJ2-2; a possible D gene is TRBD2 (5 bases). This TCR derives from a human donor in good health. Sequencing was done on a sample of T cells isolated from PBMCs. The CDR3 protein is CASSLAQYGSGGELFF. CDR3 DNA: TGTGCCAGCAGCTTAGCGCAATACGGAAGCGGCGGGGAGCTGTTTTTT. The full variable domain, its missing parts supplied by reference TRBV7-8 and TRBJ2-2, is GAGVSQSPRYKVAKRGQDVALRCDPISGHVSLFWYQQALGQGPEFLTYFQNEAQLDKSGLPSDRFFAERPEGSVSTLKIQRTQQEDSAVYLCASSLAQYGSGGELFFGEGSRLTVL.